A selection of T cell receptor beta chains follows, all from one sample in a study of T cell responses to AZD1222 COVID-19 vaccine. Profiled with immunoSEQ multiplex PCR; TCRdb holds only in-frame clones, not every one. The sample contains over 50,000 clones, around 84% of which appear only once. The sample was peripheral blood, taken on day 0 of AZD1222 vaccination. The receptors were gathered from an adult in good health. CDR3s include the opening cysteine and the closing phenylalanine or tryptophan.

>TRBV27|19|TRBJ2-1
CASSRSTGDGGRAFNEQFF
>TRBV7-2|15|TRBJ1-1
CASSLGLRIGPEAFF
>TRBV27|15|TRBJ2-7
CASSLRTSGSYEQYF
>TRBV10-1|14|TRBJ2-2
CASSEAGDTGELFF
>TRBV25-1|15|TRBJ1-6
CASSSGQAHNSPLHF
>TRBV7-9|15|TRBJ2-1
CASSFKGTVYNEQFF
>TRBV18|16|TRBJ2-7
CASSQGTGTGEYEQYF
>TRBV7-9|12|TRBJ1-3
CASSLSGNTIYF
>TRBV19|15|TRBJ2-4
CASSGGGNFQNIQYF
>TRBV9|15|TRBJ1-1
CASSSLGGRHTEAFF
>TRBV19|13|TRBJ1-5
CASSFELRQPQHF
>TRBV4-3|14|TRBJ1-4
CASSRQGPNEKLFF
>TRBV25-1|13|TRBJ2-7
CASSAGGWYEQYF
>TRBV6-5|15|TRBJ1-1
CASSLLGGTNTEAFF
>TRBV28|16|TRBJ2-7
CASSLFGDRGSYEQYF
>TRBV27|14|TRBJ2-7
CASSLRDRVYEQYF
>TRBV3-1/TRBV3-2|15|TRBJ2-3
CASSPRPFLTDTQYF
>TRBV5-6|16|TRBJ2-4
CASSLGPRGGKNIQYF
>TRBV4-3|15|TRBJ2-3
CASSLLTGGRDTQYF
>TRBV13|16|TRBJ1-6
CASSLQGMSYNSPLHF
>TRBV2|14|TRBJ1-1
CASSAIHRETEAFF
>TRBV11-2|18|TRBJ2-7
CASSPWGLAGVGSYEQYF
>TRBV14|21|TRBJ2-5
CASSPPREKPFGTAGRETQYF
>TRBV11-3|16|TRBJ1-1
CASSLGGGTTYTEAFF
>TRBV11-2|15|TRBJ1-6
CASSLRTGYNSPLHF
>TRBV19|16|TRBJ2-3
CASSIDLASGKDTQYF
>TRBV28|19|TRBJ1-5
CASSLAPLTRGNLNQPQHF
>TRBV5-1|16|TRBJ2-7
CASSFNRDTRSYEQYF
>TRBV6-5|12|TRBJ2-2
CASSTGTGELFF
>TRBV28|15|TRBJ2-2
CASSPGQGGGGELFF
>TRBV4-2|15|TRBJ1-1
CASSQDLRANTEAFF
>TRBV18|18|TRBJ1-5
CASSRGRTDISGNQPQHF
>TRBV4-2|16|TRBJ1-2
CASSQDGADSNYGYTF
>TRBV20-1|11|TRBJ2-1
CSASPTNEQFF
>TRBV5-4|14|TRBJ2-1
CASSTGQGYNEQFF
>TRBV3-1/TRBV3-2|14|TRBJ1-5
CASSQTLDNQPQHF
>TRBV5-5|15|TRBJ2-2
CASSLGPANTGELFF
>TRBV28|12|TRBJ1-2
CASSLNGLGYTF
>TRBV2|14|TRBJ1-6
CASNSDLGNSPLHF
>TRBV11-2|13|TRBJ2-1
CASRAYQGGEQFF
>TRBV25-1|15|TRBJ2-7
CASRERLAGPYEQYF
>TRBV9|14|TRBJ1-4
CASSGGGVYEKLFF
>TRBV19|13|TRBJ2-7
CASSFLGTYEQYF
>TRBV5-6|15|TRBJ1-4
CASSLAWGVAEKLFF
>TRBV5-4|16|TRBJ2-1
CASSSGGGRSYNEQFF
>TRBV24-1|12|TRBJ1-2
CATSEGDRGYTF
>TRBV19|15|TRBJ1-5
CASSIDGQGTQPQHF
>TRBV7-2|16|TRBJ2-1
CASSTTPGGPSGEQFF
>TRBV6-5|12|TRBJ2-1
CASRGTYNEQFF
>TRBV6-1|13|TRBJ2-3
CAVGVPSLDTQYF
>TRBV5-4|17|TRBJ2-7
CASTTSPGHYMGYEQYF
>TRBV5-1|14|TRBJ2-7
CASSFLITSGEQYF
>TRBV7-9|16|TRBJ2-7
CASSSIGHLDSYEQYF
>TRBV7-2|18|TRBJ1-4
CASSLGAGVVATNEKLFF
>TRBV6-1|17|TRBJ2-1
CASSDKQTSGRSSEQFF
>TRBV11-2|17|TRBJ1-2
CASSSVSNAGGKGGYTF
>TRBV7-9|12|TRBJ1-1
CASSRENTEAFF
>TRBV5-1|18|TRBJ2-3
CASSPGTGNPTDKDTQYF